Presented here are 18 T cell receptor beta chains from one specimen sequenced in a study of OX40 agonist ivuxolimab in advanced cancers. The repertoire was sequenced with immunoSEQ multiplex PCR; TCRdb's copy has only in-frame clones and lacks some. This table has roughly 88,000 clones, 87% appearing once. Sequenced material: CD4+ or CD8+ T cells sorted from blood, taken in a trial of the OX40 agonist ivuxolimab. The receptors were sampled from an adult with an advanced solid tumor such as melanoma, head and neck, liver or kidney cancer.

This clone came up once. V and J are TRBV6-5 and TRBJ2-3, with 7 bases aligning to TRBD2. Germline lookup yields CDR1 MNHEY and CDR2 SVGAGI. CDR3 length: 15 amino acids. V shed 6 bases and J 2 bases; nucleotides not matched to a gene: 8. CDR3 amino acids: CASSRTREATDTQYF. The CDR3 DNA sequence: TGTGCCAGCAGCCGTACTCGGGAGGCCACAGATACGCAGTATTTT.

The rearrangement uses TRBV5-1 and TRBJ2-3; 10 bases agree with TRBD2. V lost 4 bases to trimming and J lost 3 bases; unmatched junction nucleotides: 5. Per germline, CDR1 SGHRS and CDR2 YFSETQ. This CDR3 has 15 amino acids. The CDR3 DNA reads as TGCGCCAGCAGCCTTCGAGCGGGAGGGACAGATACGCAGTATTTT. Translation: CASSLRAGGTDTQYF.

This clone was found once. This rearrangement joins TRBV6-5 to TRBJ1-1; 8 nucleotides line up with TRBD1. CDR1 is MNHEY and CDR2 is SVGAGI in the germline V gene. This CDR3 is 14 amino acids long. Trimming at V came to 5 bases and at J to 7 bases, leaving 9 bases not matched to a gene. CDR3 DNA: TGTGCCAGCAGTAGACGGACAGGGCGGGTTGAAGCTTTCTTT. It yields the protein CASSRRTGRVEAFF.

This clone was seen once. This chain connects TRBV6-1 to TRBJ1-5; tentatively, D is TRBD1 (6 bases). Germline V lookup: CDR1 MNHNS, CDR2 SASEGT. Trimming pared 7 bases from V and 1 base from J, leaving 14 bases between. The CDR3 is made up of 15 amino acids. The CDR3 DNA reads as TGTGCCAGCAATGACGACGGGGGCAGCAATCAGCCCCAGCATTTT. Its translation is CASNDDGGSNQPQHF.

This clone was detected only a few times. V gene TRBV9 combines with J gene TRBJ2-1; no firm D call. V lost 4 bases to trimming and J lost 0 bases, with 8 bases between them. Germline lookup yields CDR1 SGDLS and CDR2 YYNGEE. This CDR3 is 14 amino acids long. CDR3 in amino acids: CASSSRDSYNEQFF. The CDR3, as DNA: TGTGCCAGCAGCTCGAGAGACTCCTACAATGAGCAGTTCTTC.

In this sample, this clone is medium-sized. The CDR3 nucleotides read TGTGCCAGCAGCTTCGGTTACGACAGGGGACCCAATGGCTACACCTTC. Translating gives CASSFGYDRGPNGYTF. V gene TRBV7-9 combines with J gene TRBJ1-2; 8 nucleotides agree with TRBD1. Germline CDR1 SEHNR, CDR2 FQNEAQ (reference sequence). The CDR3 sequence is 16 residues long. Germline trimming cut 3 bases from V and 6 bases from J; bases unmatched to any gene: 12.

The chain employs TRBV19 and TRBJ2-2; no firm D call. V lost 7 bases and J 2 bases, leaving 8 bases between the germline ends. In germline, CDR1 is LNHDA, CDR2 SQIVND (reference sequence). CDR3 length equals 13 residues. CDR3 loop: CASTEPNTGELFF. CDR3 coding DNA: TGTGCCAGTACGGAACCAAACACCGGGGAGCTGTTTTTT.

The chain employs TRBV11-1 and TRBJ2-2; 12 nucleotides line up with TRBD2. V lost 5 bases to trimming and J lost 7 bases; unmatched junction nucleotides: 14. The CDR3 runs 18 residues. From germline, CDR1 is SGHAT and CDR2 FQDESV (reference sequence). The CDR3 DNA reads as TGTGCCAGCAGCACCATCGGACTAGCGGGGATAAGGGGCGGGGAGCTGTTTTTT. Amino acid sequence: CASSTIGLAGIRGGELFF.

This chain connects TRBV5-1 to TRBJ2-3, with TRBD2 identical over 11 bases. CDR1 SGHRS and CDR2 YFSETQ come from the germline V gene. V dropped 0 bases and J dropped 2; count of bases not matched to a gene: 5. The CDR3 has 17 residues. The CDR3 bases are TGCGCCAGCAGCTTGGTTAGCGGGAGGGCCTTCACAGATACGCAGTATTTT. Translation: CASSLVSGRAFTDTQYF.

The gene calls are TRBV29-1 and TRBJ2-1, with D tentatively TRBD2 (5 bases). CDR1 is SQVTM and CDR2 is ANQGSEA in the germline V gene. This CDR3 is built from 15 residues. Deletions cut 4 bases from V and 5 bases from J, with 18 bases between. This CDR3 is CSVARGSPQHNEQFF. CDR3 coding DNA: TGCAGCGTTGCCCGTGGGAGCCCCCAGCACAATGAGCAGTTCTTC.

This rearrangement joins TRBV27 to TRBJ1-5; TRBD1 is a possible D gene (5 bases). V was shortened by 5 bases and J by 5 bases, with 13 bases between the two germline ends. Germline CDR1 is MNHEY and CDR2 is SMNVEV (reference sequence). The CDR3 is made up of 14 amino acids. The DNA for the CDR3 is TGTGCCAGCAGTCAGGCCGGGACGGATCAGCCCCAGCATTTT. This codes for CASSQAGTDQPQHF.

The chain combines TRBV5-1 with TRBJ1-2; D gene unclear. Germline values: CDR1 SGHRS, CDR2 YFSETQ. The CDR3 is 15 residues long. Trimming cost V 0 bases and J 4 bases, with 13 bases left between them. The CDR3 protein is CASSLDGGMGYGYTF. The CDR3 DNA reads as TGCGCCAGCAGCTTGGATGGAGGGATGGGCTATGGCTACACCTTC.

The rearrangement links TRBV15 to TRBJ2-3; no clear D gene. Trimming removed 0 bases at V and 4 bases at J, with 5 bases between. Germline-derived CDR1 and CDR2 are LNHNV and YYDKDF (reference sequence). The CDR3 runs 13 residues. The CDR3 DNA follows: TGTGCCACCAGCAGAGATCCCCCAGATACGCAGTATTTT. It translates to CATSRDPPDTQYF.

V usage is TRBV6-5 and J usage is TRBJ2-1, with D perhaps matching TRBD2 (5 bases). This CDR3 region has 15 residues. CDR1 is MNHEY, CDR2 SVGAGI, per germline. The ends were cut back, 6 bases at V and 3 bases at J, with 15 bases in the middle. The CDR3 region is CASSKTIPYYNEQFF. CDR3 nucleotide sequence: TGTGCCAGCAGCAAGACTATTCCCTACTACAATGAGCAGTTCTTC.

The rearrangement links TRBV11-2 to TRBJ2-2; the match to TRBD1 covers 7 bases. CDR3 length equals 17 residues. The J segment lost 3 bases and the V segment lost 1 base, leaving 8 bases of the junction unmatched. Germline V CDR1 and CDR2: SGHAT, FQNNGV. The DNA for the CDR3 is TGTGCCAGCAGCTTAGGGGTAGGGGGCCGGGACACCGGGGAGCTGTTTTTT. As protein: CASSLGVGGRDTGELFF.

The chain employs TRBV7-3 and TRBJ2-6; 8 bases match TRBD1. This CDR3 has 17 residues. CDR1 SGHTA and CDR2 FQGTGA come from the germline V gene. V lost 5 bases to trimming and J lost 4 bases; unmatched junction nucleotides: 10. DNA of the CDR3: TGTGCCAGCAGCGTAAACCAGGGGGCTGGCGGGGCCAACGTCCTGACTTTC. Translating gives CASSVNQGAGGANVLTF.

The chain has TRBV9 and TRBJ1-4; D gene uncertain. The CDR3 runs 14 residues. CDR1 SGDLS and CDR2 YYNGEE come from the germline V gene. Trimming took off 4 bases at V and 8 bases at J, with 15 bases between the two ends. The CDR3 region has the DNA TGTGCCAGCAGCTTCGGCCCGGCGGAAGAAAAACTGTTTTTT. Encoded protein: CASSFGPAEEKLFF.

This clone was found once. The rearrangement joins TRBV29-1 to TRBJ2-3, with D perhaps TRBD1 or TRBD2 (5 bases each). V was clipped by 8 bases and J by 3 bases, with 18 bases between them. Germline V gene sequence: CDR1 SQVTM, CDR2 ANQGSEA. CDR3 size: 14 residues. The CDR3 is CSIRVGSKTDTQYF. CDR3 coding DNA: TGCAGCATCAGGGTGGGGAGTAAAACAGATACGCAGTATTTT.